The sequence of this T cell receptor beta chain was determined in a study of blood T cells in healthy people across ages. The CDR3 length is 12 residues. The V end lost 4 bases, the J end lost 12 bases, and 16 bases lay between the germline ends. CDR1 is SQVTM and CDR2 is ANQGSEA in the germline V gene. Every sample yielded at least 7 million isolated PBMCs. This clonotype came up once. PCR was performed a second time for roughly 7 to 12 cycles using a sample-barcoded 5' primer and a J-beta primer mix. TCRdb re-analysed the 5' RACE reads in MiXCR, keeping a single row per CDR3 protein. The sample includes about 970,000 distinct CDR3 sequences, approximately 50% of them seen just once.

The TCR sequence derives from a woman aged 55 to 70 in good health. Sequenced: blood. The rearrangement joins TRBV29-1 to TRBJ2-1, with a weak D call TRBD1 (5 bases). CDR3 DNA: TGCAGCGTTGGTGCAGGGATAGTTCGGCAGTTCTTC. Its protein is CSVGAGIVRQFF.